Reported below is one T cell receptor beta chain. A second PCR, run for about 7 to 11 cycles, used a sample-barcoded 5' primer plus a J-beta primer mix. TCRdb re-called the 5' RACE reads with MiXCR, one entry per CDR3 protein. The sample includes more than 1.4 million distinct CDR3 sequences, roughly 45% of them seen just once. This sample is drawn from a study of blood T cells in healthy people across ages. CDR1 and CDR2 from the germline V gene are MNHNS and SASEGT. Trimming took 5 bases from V and 6 from J, leaving 20 bases between them. The CDR3 runs to 15 residues. Sequencing was done on a sample of blood. The V call is TRBV6-1, the J call TRBJ2-7; D gene ambiguous. The clonotype was recovered from a woman aged 18-29 years in good health. The CDR3 protein is CASSFQPRTAPEQYF. CDR3 in DNA: TGTGCCAGCAGTTTCCAACCGCGCACCGCACCCGAGCAGTACTTC.